Each of the 11 T cell receptor beta chains below was sequenced from the same sample in a study of blood T cell repertoires in COVID-19. The data were produced by immunoSEQ multiplex PCR, yet TCRdb's version contains in-frame clones alone and is incomplete. The sample includes approximately 260,000 clones, about 90% of them seen just once. The sequenced material came from peripheral blood. All receptors derive from an older woman with COVID-19, enrolled during active disease.

The chain joins TRBV3-1 (or the pseudogene TRBV3-2) to TRBJ1-2, with D possibly being TRBD1 (5 bases). Germline values: CDR1 LGHDT, CDR2 YNNKEL (reference sequence). This CDR3 comprises 13 residues. Trimming removed 6 bases at V and 5 bases at J, with 13 bases between. CDR3 in DNA: TGTGCCAGCAGGGGTGGGGCAGATTATGGCTACACCTTC. It specifies CASRGGADYGYTF.

The chain combines TRBV5-4 with TRBJ2-5; 15 bases align to TRBD2. J lost 2 bases, V lost 3 bases, and 8 bases had no gene match. The CDR3 sequence is 18 residues long. Germline V gene sequence: CDR1 SGHNT, CDR2 YYREEE (reference sequence). The CDR3 sequence: CASSSTGLAGGQQETQYF. As DNA, the CDR3 is TGTGCCAGCAGCTCTACGGGACTAGCGGGGGGTCAACAAGAGACCCAGTACTTC.

This clone was detected only a few times. The V call is TRBV12-5, the J call TRBJ2-7, with 7 positions matching TRBD1. J gave up 5 bases and V 3 bases, and 4 bases lay outside the gene matches. Per germline, CDR1 LGHNT and CDR2 FRNRAP. The CDR3 is 13 amino acids. The CDR3 region has the DNA TGTGCTAGTGGTTTCGACAGGGCAAACGAGCAGTACTTC. Amino acid sequence: CASGFDRANEQYF.

V usage is TRBV3-1 (or the pseudogene TRBV3-2) and J usage is TRBJ1-1, with D perhaps TRBD1 (6 bases). Germline CDR1 reads LGHDT; CDR2 reads YNNKEL (reference sequence). Trimming shortened V by 6 bases and J by 7 bases, and 12 bases separated the two germline ends. CDR3 length equals 12 residues. The CDR3 DNA sequence: TGTGCCAGCAGTGGACAGACGTTTGAAGCTTTCTTT. It translates to CASSGQTFEAFF.

The chain joins TRBV6-5 to TRBJ2-7; TRBD1 matches 8 bases. This CDR3 region has 13 residues. Germline CDR1 is MNHEY and CDR2 is SVGAGI. After removal of 6 bases from V and 5 bases from J, the junction contained 6 bases not matched to a gene. The CDR3 DNA reads TGTGCCAGCAGCCGCTCGACAGGGGACGAGCAGTACTTC. The encoded protein is CASSRSTGDEQYF.

The rearrangement joins TRBV7-9 to TRBJ2-7; 7 nucleotides align to TRBD1. The CDR3 runs to 15 residues. The V gene's germline CDR1 is SEHNR and CDR2 FQNEAQ (reference sequence). Trimming cost V 4 bases and J 6 bases; bases outside gene matches: 12. CDR3 in amino acids: CASSSEGGQVIEQYF. Written as DNA, the CDR3 is TGTGCCAGCAGCTCCGAAGGTGGACAGGTCATCGAGCAGTACTTC.

The chain combines TRBV5-1 with TRBJ1-6; tentative D call: TRBD1 (6 bases). The CDR3 loop spans 14 amino acids. V gave up 4 bases and J gave up 6 bases, with 11 bases separating them. Germline CDR1 reads SGHRS; CDR2 reads YFSETQ. DNA of the CDR3: TGCGCCAGCAGCGCCGGGACACCTAATTCACCCCTCCACTTT. Its translation is CASSAGTPNSPLHF. The entire variable domain, with the rest obtained from reference TRBV5-1 and TRBJ1-6, is as follows: KAGVTQTPRYLIKTRGQQVTLSCSPISGHRSVSWYQQTPGQGLQFLFEYFSETQRNKGNFPGRFSGRQFSNSRSEMNVSTLELGDSALYLCASSAGTPNSPLHFGNGTRLTVT.

The chain links TRBV13 to TRBJ1-2; 7 positions agree with TRBD1. The CDR3 contains 13 residues. Germline CDR1 reads PRHDT; CDR2 reads FYEKMQ (reference sequence). The junction had 3 bases not matched to a gene; V was cut back by 1 base and J by 7 bases. Here the CDR3 DNA reads TGTGCCAGCAGCTTAGTTCGACAGGGTGGCTACACCTTC. It specifies CASSLVRQGGYTF.

The chain carries TRBV19 and TRBJ2-6; TRBD1 aligns across 7 bases. The V gene end was trimmed by 5 bases and the J gene end by 2 bases; junction bases not matched to a gene: 12. This CDR3 has 18 amino acids. The germline CDR1 and CDR2 sequences are LNHDA and SQIVND (reference sequence). The CDR3 DNA reads TGTGCCAGTAGTTTATCGACAGGGTTGGCGGCTGGGGCCAACGTCCTGACTTTC. It translates to CASSLSTGLAAGANVLTF.

The chain joins TRBV27 to TRBJ2-5; 7 nucleotides agree with TRBD1. V trimming: 5 bases; J trimming: 3 bases; junction bases outside the gene matches: 9. This CDR3 is 15 amino acids long. The V gene's germline CDR1 is MNHEY and CDR2 SMNVEV (reference sequence). CDR3 amino acids: CASSRDSAVEETQYF. DNA for the CDR3: TGTGCCAGCAGTAGGGACAGTGCTGTGGAAGAGACCCAGTACTTC.

This sequence joins TRBV19 and TRBJ2-7, with a possible D match to TRBD2 (6 bases). This CDR3 comprises 15 residues. Trimming stripped 1 base from V and 0 bases from J, with 10 bases between. Germline V CDR1 and CDR2: LNHDA, SQIVND (reference sequence). Written as DNA, the CDR3 is TGTGCCAGTAGTATAGGTCCCGGGGGCTCCTACGAGCAGTACTTC. It specifies CASSIGPGGSYEQYF.